This is a list of T cell receptor beta chains from one sample in a study of T cell changes during pregnancy in multiple sclerosis. Repertoires were generated with immunoSEQ multiplex PCR, while TCRdb's copy carries only in-frame clones and drops some. The table has roughly 73,000 clones, just over 90% seen once. The sample was peripheral blood, taken in the second trimester of pregnancy. The receptors originated from a female donor in good health, enrolled as a control in a pregnancy study. Each CDR3 is given with its conserved first and last residue. The D gene is left open where the match is weak. The size field is filled for only some rows; it gives once, few, many or a size class.

j_call: TRBJ2-6; clone_size: few; d_call: TRBD1; v_call: TRBV27; cdr3_aa: CASTPVSRGQGRSGANVLTF; cdr3_nt: TGTGCCAGCACTCCCGTTTCGCGGGGACAGGGCCGCTCTGGGGCCAACGTCCTGACTTTC
j_call: TRBJ1-4; clone_size: NA; d_call: TRBD1; v_call: TRBV6-5; cdr3_aa: CASSSTGNLEKLFF; cdr3_nt: TGTGCCAGCAGCTCGACAGGGAACTTGGAAAAACTGTTTTTT
j_call: TRBJ1-1; clone_size: NA; d_call: NA; v_call: TRBV4-1; cdr3_aa: CASSQGPGLDTEAFF; cdr3_nt: TGCGCCAGCAGCCAAGGTCCAGGGCTCGACACTGAAGCTTTCTTT
j_call: TRBJ1-4; clone_size: NA; d_call: NA; v_call: TRBV5-1; cdr3_aa: CASSAGVGEKLFF; cdr3_nt: TGCGCCAGCAGCGCAGGGGTTGGCGAAAAACTGTTTTTT
j_call: TRBJ2-3; clone_size: NA; d_call: TRBD2; v_call: TRBV7-3; cdr3_aa: CASSQIGGNTDTQYF; cdr3_nt: TGTGCCAGCAGCCAAATCGGGGGGAACACAGATACGCAGTATTTT
j_call: TRBJ1-2; clone_size: NA; d_call: NA; v_call: TRBV7-9; cdr3_aa: CASSPDSSYGYTF; cdr3_nt: TGTGCCAGCAGCCCGGACAGTTCCTATGGCTACACCTTC
j_call: TRBJ1-2; clone_size: once; d_call: TRBD1; v_call: TRBV5-8; cdr3_aa: CASSSGTGGGYGSYTF; cdr3_nt: TGTGCCAGCAGCTCCGGGACAGGGGGCGGATATGGGAGCTACACCTTC
j_call: TRBJ2-3; clone_size: NA; d_call: NA; v_call: TRBV7-2; cdr3_aa: CASSLGGQTDTQYF; cdr3_nt: TGTGCCAGCAGCTTAGGCGGCCAGACAGATACGCAGTATTTT
j_call: TRBJ1-5; clone_size: NA; d_call: TRBD1; v_call: TRBV28; cdr3_aa: CASSLQGTAHPQHF; cdr3_nt: TGTGCCAGCAGTCTACAGGGGACGGCCCATCCCCAGCATTTT
j_call: TRBJ1-5; clone_size: NA; d_call: NA; v_call: TRBV19; cdr3_aa: CASSIVLSSNQPQHF; cdr3_nt: TGTGCCAGTAGTATAGTCCTTAGTAGCAATCAGCCCCAGCATTTT
j_call: TRBJ2-7; clone_size: NA; d_call: TRBD1; v_call: TRBV6-5; cdr3_aa: CASSYWGQNYEQYF; cdr3_nt: TGTGCCAGCAGTTACTGGGGACAGAACTACGAGCAGTACTTC
j_call: TRBJ2-1; clone_size: once; d_call: TRBD1; v_call: TRBV5-1; cdr3_aa: CASSPGTGMNEQFF; cdr3_nt: TGCGCCAGCAGTCCCGGGACAGGGATGAATGAGCAGTTCTTC
j_call: TRBJ2-5; clone_size: NA; d_call: TRBD1; v_call: TRBV25-1; cdr3_aa: CASSAGQGAPQETQYF; cdr3_nt: TGTGCCAGCAGTGCTGGACAGGGGGCGCCCCAAGAGACCCAGTACTTC
j_call: TRBJ1-2; clone_size: NA; d_call: TRBD1; v_call: TRBV4-3; cdr3_aa: CASSQVGQGARGYTF; cdr3_nt: TGCGCCAGCAGCCAAGTTGGACAGGGGGCTCGAGGCTACACCTTC
j_call: TRBJ2-1; clone_size: NA; d_call: NA; v_call: TRBV27; cdr3_aa: CASSLSGSPNEQFF; cdr3_nt: TGTGCCAGCAGTTTATCGGGGAGCCCCAATGAGCAGTTCTTC
j_call: TRBJ1-1; clone_size: once; d_call: NA; v_call: TRBV7-3; cdr3_aa: CASSLNGGLNTEAFF; cdr3_nt: TGTGCCAGCAGCCTCAACGGGGGACTGAACACTGAAGCTTTCTTT
j_call: TRBJ1-3; clone_size: NA; d_call: NA; v_call: TRBV7-9; cdr3_aa: CASSFSVFSGNTIYF; cdr3_nt: TGTGCCAGCAGCTTTTCGGTTTTCTCTGGAAACACCATATATTTT
j_call: TRBJ1-6; clone_size: NA; d_call: NA; v_call: TRBV25-1; cdr3_aa: CASSGRISPLHF; cdr3_nt: TGTGCCAGCAGTGGTAGAATTTCACCCCTCCACTTT
j_call: TRBJ2-1; clone_size: NA; d_call: TRBD2; v_call: TRBV5-8; cdr3_aa: CASSFGGKRSYEQFF; cdr3_nt: TGTGCCAGCAGCTTCGGGGGGAAGCGGTCTTACGAGCAGTTCTTC
j_call: TRBJ1-1; clone_size: NA; d_call: NA; v_call: TRBV30; cdr3_aa: CAWSITGTRAFF; cdr3_nt: TGTGCCTGGAGTATAACAGGGACGAGAGCTTTCTTT
j_call: TRBJ1-5; clone_size: NA; d_call: NA; v_call: TRBV12-5; cdr3_aa: CASGPNQPQHF; cdr3_nt: TGTGCTAGTGGCCCTAATCAGCCCCAGCATTTT
j_call: TRBJ2-3; clone_size: NA; d_call: TRBD1; v_call: TRBV28; cdr3_aa: CAKGTGTQYF; cdr3_nt: TGTGCCAAGGGGACAGGTACGCAGTATTTT
j_call: TRBJ1-5; clone_size: NA; d_call: NA; v_call: TRBV28; cdr3_aa: CASSLVQGSNQPQHF; cdr3_nt: TGTGCCAGCAGTTTAGTCCAGGGTAGCAATCAGCCCCAGCATTTT
j_call: TRBJ2-3; clone_size: NA; d_call: TRBD2; v_call: TRBV14; cdr3_aa: CASSRNLAGREDTQYF; cdr3_nt: TGTGCCAGCAGTCGAAACCTAGCGGGGCGGGAGGATACGCAGTATTTT
j_call: TRBJ2-5; clone_size: NA; d_call: TRBD2; v_call: TRBV7-2; cdr3_aa: CASSLELADTSGTQYF; cdr3_nt: TGTGCCAGCAGCTTAGAGCTAGCGGATACCTCAGGGACCCAGTACTTC
j_call: TRBJ2-7; clone_size: NA; d_call: NA; v_call: TRBV6-7; cdr3_aa: CASTIQGSEEEEQYF; cdr3_nt: TGTGCCAGCACCATACAGGGATCGGAGGAGGAAGAGCAGTACTTC
j_call: TRBJ1-1; clone_size: NA; d_call: TRBD1; v_call: TRBV30; cdr3_aa: CAWRDRGLWAFF; cdr3_nt: TGTGCCTGGAGAGACAGGGGGCTGTGGGCTTTCTTT